These 10 T cell receptor beta chains were all obtained from the same sample, sequenced in a study of kidney transplant recipient with SARS-CoV-2 infection. TCRdb processed the reads anew with MiXCR; each CDR3 protein has one entry. The data show 200,000 to 300,000 distinct CDR3 sequences, 25% to 35% seen once. Sequenced material: a blood sample, taken at baseline and on roughly day 110 from a kidney transplant recipient. These receptors originate from a young adult male patient who had COVID-19 and was a kidney transplant recipient. The T cells may come from the graft donor.

In regard to this clonotype: A single base separates this from a much larger clone, so it may be a read error. Since no conserved phenylalanine or tryptophan closes the CDR3, a read error is the likely cause. In nucleotides, the CDR3 is TGTGCCTGGAGTCAGGGGGTTGAAGCTTTCTCT. It translates to CAWSQGVEAFS. The chain has TRBV30 and TRBJ1-1; 7 positions agree with TRBD1. The CDR3 length is 11 residues. With 2 bases clipped from V and 7 bases from J, the junction kept 1 base outside the gene matches. Per the germline V gene, CDR1 is GTSNPN and CDR2 is SVGIG (reference sequence).

This clonotype was recorded at least ten times. This chain connects TRBV6-8 to TRBJ1-2; D not resolved. V lost 4 bases, J lost 4 bases, and 22 bases lay in between. CDR1 is MNHGY and CDR2 is SAAAGT in the germline V gene. The CDR3 covers 17 residues. CDR3 in amino acids: CASSCNGRSRKTYGYTF. The CDR3 nucleotides are TGTGCCAGCAGTTGTAATGGACGCTCTAGAAAGACCTATGGCTACACCTTC.

Concerning this clonotype itself: A much larger clone differs from this one at a single base, so this may be a read error. The chain couples TRBV11-1 to TRBJ2-3; D call uncertain. CDR1 is SGHAT and CDR2 is FQDESV in the germline V gene (reference sequence). CDR3 size: 14 residues. CDR3 amino acids: CASSPGVRRDTQCF. DNA for the CDR3: TGTGCCAGCAGCCCCGGTGTGCGGAGAGATACGCAGTGTTTT.

This clonotype was found many times. The J gene is TRBJ2-3, the V gene TRBV2; tentatively, D is TRBD2 (6 bases). V lost 1 base, J lost 9 bases, and 11 bases lay in between. This CDR3 comprises 13 residues. Germline values: CDR1 SNHLY, CDR2 FYNNEI. The CDR3 DNA reads TGTGCCAGCAGTGAAGGTTACGCGGGGACGCAGTATTTT. Its protein product is CASSEGYAGTQYF.

This clonotype was found many times. The V call is TRBV29-1, the J call TRBJ1-4; D remains unclear. V lost 0 bases and J lost 1, with 9 bases in between. Germline-derived CDR1 and CDR2 are SQVTM and ANQGSEA. The CDR3 sequence is 15 residues long. The CDR3 region is CSVEETARTNEKLFF. The CDR3 DNA is TGCAGCGTTGAAGAAACAGCAAGAACTAATGAAAAACTGTTTTTT.

Note on this clonotype: Possible read error: a much larger clone is one base away. The chain combines TRBV21-1 with TRBJ1-1; TRBD1 is the table's D call, not checked against the DNA. TRBV21-1 has pseudogene status. The length of the CDR3 is 16 residues. CDR3 loop: CASSPGRGAENTEAFF. The CDR3 region has the DNA TGTGCCAGCAGCCCAGGCCGCGGGGCTGAGAACACTGAAGCTTTCTTT.

This clonotype was seen repeatedly, ten times or more. V is TRBV4-3 and J is TRBJ1-4; D might be TRBD1 (6 bases). Germline assignment: CDR1 LGHNA and CDR2 YSLEER. V lost 0 bases, J lost 3 bases, and 11 bases lay in between. CDR3 length: 16 amino acids. Here the CDR3 DNA reads TGCGCCAGCAGCCAAGATTATGCAGGGGCTAATGAAAAACTGTTTTTT. Encoded protein: CASSQDYAGANEKLFF.

This clonotype has ten or more counts. J is TRBJ2-6 and V is TRBV3-1; no firm D call. Germline CDR1 LGHDT, CDR2 YNNKEL (reference sequence). Trimming removed 1 base at V and 5 bases at J, with 21 bases between. The CDR3 sequence is 19 residues long. CDR3 DNA: TGTGCCAGCAGCCAAGGCTTGCACCCTTCACAAAGTCGGGCCAACGTCCTGACTTTC. Its translation is CASSQGLHPSQSRANVLTF.

In this sample, this clonotype turned up many times. DNA of the CDR3: TGTGCCAGCAGCGCTCCCGGACAGGGAACCGAGCAGTACGTC. It codes for CASSAPGQGTEQYV. The rearrangement links TRBV7-9 to TRBJ2-7, with 8 bases lining up with TRBD1. Germline V CDR1 and CDR2: SEHNR, FQNEAQ (reference sequence). J gave up 6 bases and V 5 bases, and 9 bases lay outside the gene matches. The CDR3 totals 14 residues.

The chain carries TRBV7-2 and TRBJ2-2, with D tentatively TRBD2 (6 bases). V lost 5 bases and J lost 4, with 14 bases in between. This CDR3 region has 15 residues. Germline values: CDR1 SGHTA, CDR2 FQGNSA. The CDR3 reads CASSPGTYSTGELFF. As DNA, the CDR3 is TGTGCCAGCAGCCCCGGGACTTATAGCACCGGGGAGCTGTTTTTT.